One T cell receptor beta chain is described in this entry. Authors' analysis steps: From reference gene primer amplification, estimates of nucleated cell counts were derived. Sequencing used immunoSEQ multiplex PCR; TCRdb keeps in-frame clones, though not all of them. V, J and clone size are taken as reported in that table, and D and trimming were inferred from the DNA itself. This table has 100,000 to 150,000 clones, around 81% appearing once. These data come from a study of blood T cell repertoires in COVID-19. In the study overall: The United States, Italy and Spain supplied acute and convalescent COVID-19 samples.

V dropped 7 bases and J dropped 6 bases, with 23 bases sitting between them. CDR3 length: 16 residues. Germline V lookup: CDR1 SNHLY, CDR2 FYNNEI. The TCR originated in a young man with COVID-19, enrolled during active disease. The V call is TRBV2, the J call TRBJ2-3, with D possibly matching TRBD1 (5 bases). Input material: peripheral blood. The CDR3 sequence: CASNLRAVGQTDTQYF. The CDR3 DNA reads TGTGCCAGCAATCTTAGGGCCGTCGGACAAACGGATACGCAGTATTTT. Variable domain in full (rest from reference TRBV2 and TRBJ2-3): EPEVTQTPSHQVTQMGQEVILRCVPISNHLYFYWYRQILGQKVEFLVSFYNNEISEKSEIFDDQFSVERPDGSNFTLKIRSTKLEDSAMYFCASNLRAVGQTDTQYFGPGTRLTVL.